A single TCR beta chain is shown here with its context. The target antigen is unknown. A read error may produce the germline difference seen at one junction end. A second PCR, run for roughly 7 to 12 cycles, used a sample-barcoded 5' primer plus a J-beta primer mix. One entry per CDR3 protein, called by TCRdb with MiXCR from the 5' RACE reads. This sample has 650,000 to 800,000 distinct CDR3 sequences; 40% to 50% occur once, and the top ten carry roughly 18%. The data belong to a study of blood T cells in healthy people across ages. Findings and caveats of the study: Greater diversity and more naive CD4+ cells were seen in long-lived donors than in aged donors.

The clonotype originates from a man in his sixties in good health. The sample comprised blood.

Here the CDR3 reads CASSGLAGRGSYNGQFF. The CDR3 DNA reads TGTGCCAGCAGCGGACTAGCGGGGAGGGGCTCCTACAATGGGCAGTTCTTC. The genes are TRBV11-2 and TRBJ2-1; 12 bases are a match to TRBD2. The CDR3 runs to 17 residues. The germline CDR1 and CDR2 sequences are SGHAT and FQNNGV.